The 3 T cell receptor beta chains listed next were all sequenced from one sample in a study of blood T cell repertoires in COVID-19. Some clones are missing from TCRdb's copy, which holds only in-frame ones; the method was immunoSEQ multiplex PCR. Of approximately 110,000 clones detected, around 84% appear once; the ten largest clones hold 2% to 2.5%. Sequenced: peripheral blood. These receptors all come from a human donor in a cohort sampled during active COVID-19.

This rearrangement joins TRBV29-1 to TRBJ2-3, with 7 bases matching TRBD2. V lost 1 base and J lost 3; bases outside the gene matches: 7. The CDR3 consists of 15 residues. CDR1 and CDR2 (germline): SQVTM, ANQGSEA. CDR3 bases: TGCAGCGTTGAAGGGACTAGAAAGGCAACAGATACGCAGTATTTT. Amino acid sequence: CSVEGTRKATDTQYF.

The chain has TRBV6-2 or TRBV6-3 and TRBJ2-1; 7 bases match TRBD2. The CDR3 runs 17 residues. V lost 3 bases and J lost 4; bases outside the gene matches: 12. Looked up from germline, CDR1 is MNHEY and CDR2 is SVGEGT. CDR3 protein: CASSYSPVAGLYNEQFF. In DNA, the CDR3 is TGTGCCAGCAGTTATTCCCCCGTAGCGGGCCTTTACAATGAGCAGTTCTTC.

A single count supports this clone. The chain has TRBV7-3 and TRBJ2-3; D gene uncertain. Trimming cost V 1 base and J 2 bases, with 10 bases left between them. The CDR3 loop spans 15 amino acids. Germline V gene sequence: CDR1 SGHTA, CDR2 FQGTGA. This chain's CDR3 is CASSLSSRFTDTQYF. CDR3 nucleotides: TGTGCCAGCAGCTTAAGTTCCAGATTCACAGATACGCAGTATTTT. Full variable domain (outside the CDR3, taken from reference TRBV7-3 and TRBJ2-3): GAGVSQTPSNKVTEKGKYVELRCDPISGHTALYWYRQSLGQGPEFLIYFQGTGAADDSGLPNDRFFAVRPEGSVSTLKIQRTERGDSAVYLCASSLSSRFTDTQYFGPGTRLTVL.